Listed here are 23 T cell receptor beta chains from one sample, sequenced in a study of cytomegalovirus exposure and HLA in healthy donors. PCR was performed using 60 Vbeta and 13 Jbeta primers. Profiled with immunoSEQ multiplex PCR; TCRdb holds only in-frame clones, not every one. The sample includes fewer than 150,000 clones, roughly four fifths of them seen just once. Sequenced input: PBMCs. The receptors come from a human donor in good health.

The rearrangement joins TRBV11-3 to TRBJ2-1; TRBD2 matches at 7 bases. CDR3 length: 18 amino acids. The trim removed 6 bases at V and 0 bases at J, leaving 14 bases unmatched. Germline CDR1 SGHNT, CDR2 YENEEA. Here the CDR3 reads CASSPYSIAGSSYNEQFF. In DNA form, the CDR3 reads TGTGCCAGCAGTCCATACTCAATAGCGGGTAGCTCCTACAATGAGCAGTTCTTC. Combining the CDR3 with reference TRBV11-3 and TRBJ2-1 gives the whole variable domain EAGVVQSPRYKIIEKKQPVAFWCNPISGHNTLYWYLQNLGQGPELLIRYENEEAVDDSQLPKDRFSAERLKGVDSTLKIQPAELGDSAVYLCASSPYSIAGSSYNEQFFGPGTRLTVL.

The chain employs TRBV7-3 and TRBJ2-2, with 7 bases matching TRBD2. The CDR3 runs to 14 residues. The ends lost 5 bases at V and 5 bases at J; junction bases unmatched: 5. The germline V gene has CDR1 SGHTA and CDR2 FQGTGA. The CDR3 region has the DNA TGTGCCAGCAGCCCTACCGGGGGGACCGGGGAGCTGTTTTTT. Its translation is CASSPTGGTGELFF.

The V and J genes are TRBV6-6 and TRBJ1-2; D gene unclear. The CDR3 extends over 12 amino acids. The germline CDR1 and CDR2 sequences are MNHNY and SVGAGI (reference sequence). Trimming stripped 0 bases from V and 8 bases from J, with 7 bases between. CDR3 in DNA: TGTGCCAGCAGTTACTCGGAGAGGGGCTACACCTTC. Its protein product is CASSYSERGYTF.

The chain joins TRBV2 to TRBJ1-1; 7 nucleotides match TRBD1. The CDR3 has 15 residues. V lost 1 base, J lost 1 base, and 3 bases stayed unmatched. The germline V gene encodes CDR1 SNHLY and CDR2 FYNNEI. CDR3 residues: CASSEVQGSNTEAFF. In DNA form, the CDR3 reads TGTGCCAGCAGTGAAGTACAGGGGTCGAACACTGAAGCTTTCTTT.

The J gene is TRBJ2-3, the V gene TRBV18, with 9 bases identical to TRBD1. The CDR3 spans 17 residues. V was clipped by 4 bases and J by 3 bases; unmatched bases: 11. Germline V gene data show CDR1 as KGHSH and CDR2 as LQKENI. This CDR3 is CASSLYTGTGSTDTQYF. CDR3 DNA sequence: TGTGCCAGCTCACTATACACCGGGACAGGGTCAACAGATACGCAGTATTTT.

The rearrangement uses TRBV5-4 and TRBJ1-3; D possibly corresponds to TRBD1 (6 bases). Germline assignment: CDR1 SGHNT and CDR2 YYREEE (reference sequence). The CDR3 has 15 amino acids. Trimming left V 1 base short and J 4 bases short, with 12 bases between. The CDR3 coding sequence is TGTGCCAGCAGCTTGAACAGGGTCGCCGGAAACACCATATATTTT. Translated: CASSLNRVAGNTIYF.

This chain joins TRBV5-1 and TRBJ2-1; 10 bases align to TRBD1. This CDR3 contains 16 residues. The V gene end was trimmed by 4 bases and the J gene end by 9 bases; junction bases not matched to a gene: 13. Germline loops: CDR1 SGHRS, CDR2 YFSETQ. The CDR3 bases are TGCGCCAGCAGCAGCCATGTGGGGACAGGGGAAAGTGAGCAGTTCTTC. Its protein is CASSSHVGTGESEQFF.

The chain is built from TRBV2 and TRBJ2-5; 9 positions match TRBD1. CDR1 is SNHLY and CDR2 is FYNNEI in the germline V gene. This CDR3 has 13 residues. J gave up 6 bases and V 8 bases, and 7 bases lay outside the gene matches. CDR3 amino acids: CASLGGQGQTQYF. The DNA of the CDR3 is TGTGCCAGCCTGGGGGGACAGGGACAGACCCAGTACTTC.

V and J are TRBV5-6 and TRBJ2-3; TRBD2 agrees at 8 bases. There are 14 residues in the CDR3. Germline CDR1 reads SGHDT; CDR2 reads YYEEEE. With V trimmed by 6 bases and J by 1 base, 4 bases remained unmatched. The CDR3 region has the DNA TGTGCCAGCACCCCGACTAGCGGCACAGATACGCAGTATTTT. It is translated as CASTPTSGTDTQYF.

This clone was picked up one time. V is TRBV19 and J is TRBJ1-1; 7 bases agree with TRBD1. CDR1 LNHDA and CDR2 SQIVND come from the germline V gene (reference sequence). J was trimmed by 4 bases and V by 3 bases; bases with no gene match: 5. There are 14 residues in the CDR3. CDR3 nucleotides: TGTGCCAGTAGTATCGTGGCAGGGGGCACTGAAGCTTTCTTT. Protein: CASSIVAGGTEAFF. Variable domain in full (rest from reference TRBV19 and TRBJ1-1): DGGITQSPKYLFRKEGQNVTLSCEQNLNHDAMYWYRQDPGQGLRLIYYSQIVNDFQKGDIAEGYSVSREKKESFPLTVTSAQKNPTAFYLCASSIVAGGTEAFFGQGTRLTVV.

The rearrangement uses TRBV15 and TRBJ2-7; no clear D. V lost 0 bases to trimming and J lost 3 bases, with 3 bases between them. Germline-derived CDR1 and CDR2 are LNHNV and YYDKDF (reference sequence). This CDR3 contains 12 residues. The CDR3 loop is CATSRDGYEQYF. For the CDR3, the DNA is TGTGCCACCAGCAGAGACGGCTACGAGCAGTACTTC.

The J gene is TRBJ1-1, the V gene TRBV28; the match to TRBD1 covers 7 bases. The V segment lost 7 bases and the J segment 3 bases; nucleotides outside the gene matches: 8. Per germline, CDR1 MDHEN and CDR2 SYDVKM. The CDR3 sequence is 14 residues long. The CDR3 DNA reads TGTGCCAGCACAAGACAGGGAAGGTACACTGAAGCTTTCTTT. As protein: CASTRQGRYTEAFF.

In DNA form, the CDR3 reads TGTGCCAGAGGGAGGGGCACGGAGCAGTACTTC. It specifies CARGRGTEQYF. V is TRBV6-4 and J is TRBJ2-7, with 7 bases aligning to TRBD2. The CDR3 is made up of 11 amino acids. Germline loops: CDR1 MRHNA, CDR2 SNTAGT. V was clipped by 9 bases and J by 7 bases; unmatched bases: 6.

DNA for the CDR3: TGTGCCAGCAGTGATCACATACCGGGACAGGGGTATCGAACTGAAGCTTTCTTT. Its translation: CASSDHIPGQGYRTEAFF. V gene TRBV2 combines with J gene TRBJ1-1; 10 nucleotides agree with TRBD1. Germline CDR1 SNHLY, CDR2 FYNNEI. With 3 bases clipped from V and 5 bases from J, the junction kept 15 bases outside the gene matches. The CDR3 totals 18 residues.

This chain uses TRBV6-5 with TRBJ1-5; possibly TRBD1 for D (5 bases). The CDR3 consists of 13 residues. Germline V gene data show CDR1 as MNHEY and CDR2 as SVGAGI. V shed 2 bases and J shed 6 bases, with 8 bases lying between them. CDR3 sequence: CASSYGASQPQHF. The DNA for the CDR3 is TGTGCCAGCAGTTACGGGGCAAGTCAGCCCCAGCATTTT.

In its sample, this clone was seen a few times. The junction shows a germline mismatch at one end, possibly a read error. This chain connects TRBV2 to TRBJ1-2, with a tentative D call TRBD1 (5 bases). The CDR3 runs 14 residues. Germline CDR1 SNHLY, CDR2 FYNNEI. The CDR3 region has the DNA TGTGCCAGCAGTGAATTTATGGTCAATCGGGGGGAGGCCTTC. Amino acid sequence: CASSEFMVNRGEAF.

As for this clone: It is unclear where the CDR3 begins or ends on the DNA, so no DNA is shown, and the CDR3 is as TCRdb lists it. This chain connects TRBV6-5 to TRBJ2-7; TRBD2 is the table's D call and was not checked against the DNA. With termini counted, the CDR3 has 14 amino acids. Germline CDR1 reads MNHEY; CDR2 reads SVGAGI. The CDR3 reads CASSSSSMIYEQYF.

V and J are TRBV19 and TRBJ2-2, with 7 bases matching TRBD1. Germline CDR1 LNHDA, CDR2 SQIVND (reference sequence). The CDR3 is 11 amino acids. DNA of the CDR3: TGTGCTACAGGGGACACCGGGGAGCTGTTTTTT. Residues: CATGDTGELFF.

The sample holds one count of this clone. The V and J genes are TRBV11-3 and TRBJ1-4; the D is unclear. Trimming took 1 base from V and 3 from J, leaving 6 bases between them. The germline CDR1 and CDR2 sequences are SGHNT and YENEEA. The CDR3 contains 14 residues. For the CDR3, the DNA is TGTGCCAGCAGCTTAGGTCCTCCTAATGAAAAACTGTTTTTT. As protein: CASSLGPPNEKLFF. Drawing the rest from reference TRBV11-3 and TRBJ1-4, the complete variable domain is EAGVVQSPRYKIIEKKQPVAFWCNPISGHNTLYWYLQNLGQGPELLIRYENEEAVDDSQLPKDRFSAERLKGVDSTLKIQPAELGDSAVYLCASSLGPPNEKLFFGSGTQLSVL.

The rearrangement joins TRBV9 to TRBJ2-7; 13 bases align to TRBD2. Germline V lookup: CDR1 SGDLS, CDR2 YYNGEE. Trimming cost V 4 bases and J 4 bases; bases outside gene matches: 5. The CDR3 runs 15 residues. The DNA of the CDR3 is TGTGCCAGCAGCTTAGGACTAGCGGGGGATTACGAGCAGTACTTC. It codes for CASSLGLAGDYEQYF.

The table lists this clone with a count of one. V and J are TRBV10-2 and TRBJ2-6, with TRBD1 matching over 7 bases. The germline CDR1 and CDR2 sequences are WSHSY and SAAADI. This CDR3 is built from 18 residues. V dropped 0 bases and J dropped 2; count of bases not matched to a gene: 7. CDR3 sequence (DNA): TGCGCCAGCAGTGAGTCGGTCAGGGGGATCACTGGGGCCAACGTCCTGACTTTC. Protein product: CASSESVRGITGANVLTF.

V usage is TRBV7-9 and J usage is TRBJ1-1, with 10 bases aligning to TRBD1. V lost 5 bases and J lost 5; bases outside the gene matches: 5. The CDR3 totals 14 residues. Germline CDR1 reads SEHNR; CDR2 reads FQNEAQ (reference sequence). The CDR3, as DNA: TGTGCCAGCAGCACCGGGACAGGGGTAACTGAAGCTTTCTTT. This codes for CASSTGTGVTEAFF.

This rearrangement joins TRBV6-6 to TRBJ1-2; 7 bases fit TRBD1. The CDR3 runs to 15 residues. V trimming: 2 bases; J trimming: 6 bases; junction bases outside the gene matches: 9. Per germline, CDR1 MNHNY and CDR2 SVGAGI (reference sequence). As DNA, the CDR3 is TGTGCCAGCAGTTACACCAAACAGGGGAGTGATGGCTACACCTTC. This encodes CASSYTKQGSDGYTF.